A selection of T cell receptor beta chains follows, all from one sample in a study of T cell responses to AZD1222 COVID-19 vaccine. Data came from immunoSEQ multiplex PCR; TCRdb stores just in-frame clones and leaves some out. The repertoire consists of about 110,000 clones, with roughly 90% occurring once and the leading ten covering more than 15%. This material consisted of peripheral blood, taken on day 0 of AZD1222 vaccination. The receptor set was obtained from an adult in good health. The CDR3 runs from the conserved cysteine through the conserved F or W. Fields, in order: V gene, J gene, CDR3 protein.

v_call: TRBV11-2; j_call: TRBJ2-1; cdr3_aa: CASSFSPTVGNEQFF
v_call: TRBV30; j_call: TRBJ2-5; cdr3_aa: CAWSAGFPGTQYF
v_call: TRBV5-6; j_call: TRBJ1-5; cdr3_aa: CASNAWGGSSNQPQHF
v_call: TRBV27; j_call: TRBJ2-2; cdr3_aa: CATRTVGGELFF
v_call: TRBV5-1; j_call: TRBJ2-7; cdr3_aa: CASSLLLPGTYEQYF
v_call: TRBV6-5; j_call: TRBJ1-6; cdr3_aa: CASSPPNSPLHF
v_call: TRBV18; j_call: TRBJ2-3; cdr3_aa: CASSTTSGGFTDTQYF
v_call: TRBV29-1; j_call: TRBJ1-1; cdr3_aa: CSVEVRRNTEAFF
v_call: TRBV6-1; j_call: TRBJ2-3; cdr3_aa: CASSERQGSVDTQYF
v_call: TRBV16; j_call: TRBJ1-6; cdr3_aa: CASSQFRDNSPLHF